A selection of T cell receptor beta chains follows, all from one sample in a study of shared clonotypes between healthy human individuals. Sequencing was performed with immunoSEQ multiplex PCR; in TCRdb, only in-frame clones are kept and a portion is missing. Of about 2.5 million clones listed, about 90% were seen once; the top ten hold 0.3% to 0.45%. Material for sequencing was naive CD4+ T cells from PBMCs. Source of these receptors: a man between 18 and 29 years old in good health. Some clones in this sample may be carry-over from other donors' samples. The CDR3 runs from the conserved cysteine through the conserved F or W. Each record gives: CDR3 protein, V gene, J gene, CDR3 length.

CDR3aa: CASSAHLGPVNADTQYF; v_gene: TRBV27; j_gene: TRBJ2-3; len: 17
CDR3aa: CASSADRGQAGELFF; v_gene: TRBV5-1; j_gene: TRBJ2-2; len: 15
CDR3aa: CASSLLAGGEKLFF; v_gene: TRBV28; j_gene: TRBJ1-4; len: 14
CDR3aa: CATSRDRGNRGETQYF; v_gene: TRBV15; j_gene: TRBJ2-5; len: 16
CDR3aa: CASRPTGGENTGELFF; v_gene: TRBV28; j_gene: TRBJ2-2; len: 16
CDR3aa: CAWSVIGVAGELFF; v_gene: TRBV30; j_gene: TRBJ2-2; len: 14
CDR3aa: CASSFLNEKLFF; v_gene: TRBV28; j_gene: TRBJ1-4; len: 12
CDR3aa: CASSPTGNYEQYF; v_gene: TRBV7-8; j_gene: TRBJ2-7; len: 13
CDR3aa: CASSRRDRRVETQYF; v_gene: TRBV23-1; j_gene: TRBJ2-5; len: 15
CDR3aa: CASSTLTGLRTDTQYF; v_gene: TRBV5-4; j_gene: TRBJ2-3; len: 16
CDR3aa: CASSLQPGYGYTF; v_gene: TRBV11-2; j_gene: TRBJ1-2; len: 13
CDR3aa: CATVGGPEDTQYF; v_gene: TRBV19; j_gene: TRBJ2-3; len: 13
CDR3aa: CATSRALAGRTDTQYF; v_gene: TRBV15; j_gene: TRBJ2-3; len: 16
CDR3aa: CASSRAGMNTEAFF; v_gene: TRBV7-3; j_gene: TRBJ1-1; len: 14
CDR3aa: CASSLAGRDGDGYTF; v_gene: TRBV5-1; j_gene: TRBJ1-2; len: 15
CDR3aa: CASSPPQGTNEKLFF; v_gene: TRBV18; j_gene: TRBJ1-4; len: 15
CDR3aa: CASSTVVEQFF; v_gene: TRBV6-1; j_gene: TRBJ2-1; len: 11
CDR3aa: CASRSQGGTEAFF; v_gene: TRBV2; j_gene: TRBJ1-1; len: 13
CDR3aa: CASSIARGFNYGYTF; v_gene: TRBV19; j_gene: TRBJ1-2; len: 15
CDR3aa: CASSENVLEDGYTF; v_gene: TRBV6-1; j_gene: TRBJ1-2; len: 14
CDR3aa: CASRTATYEQYF; v_gene: TRBV6-5; j_gene: TRBJ2-7; len: 12
CDR3aa: CASSQDPGRVTGELFF; v_gene: TRBV4-1; j_gene: TRBJ2-2; len: 16
CDR3aa: CSVGAGVPLGTQYF; v_gene: TRBV29-1; j_gene: TRBJ2-5; len: 14
CDR3aa: CASSLAPGELEAQHF; v_gene: TRBV5-5; j_gene: TRBJ1-5; len: 15
CDR3aa: CASSFRGGDTQYF; v_gene: TRBV5-4; j_gene: TRBJ2-3; len: 13
CDR3aa: CASVRDSTDTQYF; v_gene: TRBV12-5; j_gene: TRBJ2-3; len: 13
CDR3aa: CASRASGGGNEQFF; v_gene: TRBV6-6; j_gene: TRBJ2-1; len: 14
CDR3aa: CASRYAGIHGYTF; v_gene: TRBV2; j_gene: TRBJ1-2; len: 13
CDR3aa: CASSWALVASGRGETQYF; v_gene: TRBV5-1; j_gene: TRBJ2-5; len: 18
CDR3aa: CASSRQPTPGHYNEQFF; v_gene: TRBV4-1; j_gene: TRBJ2-1; len: 17
CDR3aa: CASSPPRGLASRGSYEQYF; v_gene: TRBV27; j_gene: TRBJ2-7; len: 19
CDR3aa: CASSLVGGAGGELFF; v_gene: TRBV7-2; j_gene: TRBJ2-2; len: 15
CDR3aa: CASSLGQGAGTDTQYF; v_gene: TRBV5-1; j_gene: TRBJ2-3; len: 16
CDR3aa: CAWSPPDRGGYTF; v_gene: TRBV30; j_gene: TRBJ1-2; len: 13
CDR3aa: CAWSPESDRRETQYF; v_gene: TRBV30; j_gene: TRBJ2-5; len: 15
CDR3aa: CASSYSIGHSYEQYF; v_gene: TRBV6-5; j_gene: TRBJ2-7; len: 15
CDR3aa: CASSSMGTEAFF; v_gene: TRBV9; j_gene: TRBJ1-1; len: 12
CDR3aa: CASSLRGSTSYNEQFF; v_gene: TRBV7-2; j_gene: TRBJ2-1; len: 16
CDR3aa: CASSFRDGSSEQYF; v_gene: TRBV5-1; j_gene: TRBJ2-7; len: 14
CDR3aa: CASSAETGAAYEQYF; v_gene: TRBV2; j_gene: TRBJ2-7; len: 15
CDR3aa: CASGRAPYEQYF; v_gene: TRBV5-1; j_gene: TRBJ2-7; len: 12
CDR3aa: CASSDSQGVSGNTIYF; v_gene: TRBV6-4; j_gene: TRBJ1-3; len: 16
CDR3aa: CASLSRGFPEAFF; v_gene: TRBV19; j_gene: TRBJ1-1; len: 13
CDR3aa: CASSYGTSGRTQYF; v_gene: TRBV6-5; j_gene: TRBJ2-3; len: 14
CDR3aa: CASSAPGTEAFF; v_gene: TRBV9; j_gene: TRBJ1-1; len: 12
CDR3aa: CSVQGLAGGSGETQYF; v_gene: TRBV29-1; j_gene: TRBJ2-5; len: 16
CDR3aa: CASSPPQGMNTGELFF; v_gene: TRBV18; j_gene: TRBJ2-2; len: 16
CDR3aa: CASGTSGRSYNEQFF; v_gene: TRBV27; j_gene: TRBJ2-1; len: 15
CDR3aa: CASRPTSGNTIYF; v_gene: TRBV12-2; j_gene: TRBJ1-3; len: 13
CDR3aa: CASSLTSGAQETQYF; v_gene: TRBV7-9; j_gene: TRBJ2-5; len: 15
CDR3aa: CASSLPGLAGVSYEQYF; v_gene: TRBV28; j_gene: TRBJ2-7; len: 17
CDR3aa: CATGETLAKNIQYF; v_gene: TRBV15; j_gene: TRBJ2-4; len: 14
CDR3aa: CASSPLVLSGGDGYTF; v_gene: TRBV18; j_gene: TRBJ1-2; len: 16
CDR3aa: CASSLYPSSYEQYF; v_gene: TRBV7-3; j_gene: TRBJ2-7; len: 14